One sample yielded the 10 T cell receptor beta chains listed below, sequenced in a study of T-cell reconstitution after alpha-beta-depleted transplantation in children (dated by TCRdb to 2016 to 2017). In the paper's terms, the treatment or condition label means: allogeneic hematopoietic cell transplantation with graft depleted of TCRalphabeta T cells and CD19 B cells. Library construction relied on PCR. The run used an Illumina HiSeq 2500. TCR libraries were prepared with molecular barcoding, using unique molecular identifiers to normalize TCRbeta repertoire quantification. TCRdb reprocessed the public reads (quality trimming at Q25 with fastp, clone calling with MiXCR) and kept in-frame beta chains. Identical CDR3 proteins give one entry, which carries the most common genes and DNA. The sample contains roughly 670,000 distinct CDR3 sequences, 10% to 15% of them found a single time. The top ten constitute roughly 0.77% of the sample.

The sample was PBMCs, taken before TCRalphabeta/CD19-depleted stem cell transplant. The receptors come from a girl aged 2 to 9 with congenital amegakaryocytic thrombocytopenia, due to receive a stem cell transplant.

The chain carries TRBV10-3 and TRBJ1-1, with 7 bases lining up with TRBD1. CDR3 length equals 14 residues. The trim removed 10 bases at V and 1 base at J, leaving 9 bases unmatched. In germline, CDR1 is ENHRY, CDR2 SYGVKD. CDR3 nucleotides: TGTGCCACCGTGCTAGGACAGGAGAACACTGAAGCTTTCTTT. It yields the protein CATVLGQENTEAFF.

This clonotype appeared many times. The CDR3 DNA is TGTGCCAGCAGCGTCCGTAGCTCGCCAAAAAACATTCAGTACTTC. The encoded protein is CASSVRSSPKNIQYF. V gene TRBV9 combines with J gene TRBJ2-4; D gene uncertain. V lost 2 bases to trimming and J lost 4 bases, with 13 bases between them. CDR3 length: 15 amino acids. CDR1 is SGDLS and CDR2 is YYNGEE in the germline V gene.

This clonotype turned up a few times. In nucleotides, the CDR3 is TGCGCCAGCAGCCAAGGCGGGGCAAGCTCCTACAATGAGCAGTTCTTC. It codes for CASSQGGASSYNEQFF. The V gene is TRBV4-1, the J gene TRBJ2-1; TRBD2 might be the D (6 bases). Trimming removed 1 base from V and 0 bases from J, with 10 bases in between. The CDR3 runs to 16 residues. The germline V gene has CDR1 MGHRA and CDR2 YSYEKL.

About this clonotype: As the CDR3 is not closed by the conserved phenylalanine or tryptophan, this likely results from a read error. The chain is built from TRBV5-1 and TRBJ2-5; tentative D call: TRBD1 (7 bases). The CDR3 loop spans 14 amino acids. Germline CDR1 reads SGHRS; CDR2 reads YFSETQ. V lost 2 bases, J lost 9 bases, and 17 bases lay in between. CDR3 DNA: TGCGCCAGCAGCTTTACAGGGGACGGGGAGGCCCAGTACTTA. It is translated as CASSFTGDGEAQYL.

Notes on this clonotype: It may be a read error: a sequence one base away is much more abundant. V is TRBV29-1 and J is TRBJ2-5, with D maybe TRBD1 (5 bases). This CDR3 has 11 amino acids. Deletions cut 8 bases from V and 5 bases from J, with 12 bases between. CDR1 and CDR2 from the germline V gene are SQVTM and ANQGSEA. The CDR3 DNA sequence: TGCAGCCTCAGGGTGGGGGAGACCCAGTACTTC. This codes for CSLRVGETQYF.

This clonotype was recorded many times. The CDR3 bases are TGCAGTGCTTCCCGGACAGGGGTATCACCCCTCCACTTT. It encodes CSASRTGVSPLHF. This chain uses TRBV20-1 with TRBJ1-6; 9 positions match TRBD1. The CDR3 is made up of 13 amino acids. The germline V gene encodes CDR1 DFQATT and CDR2 SNEGSKA (reference sequence). With V trimmed by 5 bases and J by 10 bases, 6 bases remained unmatched.

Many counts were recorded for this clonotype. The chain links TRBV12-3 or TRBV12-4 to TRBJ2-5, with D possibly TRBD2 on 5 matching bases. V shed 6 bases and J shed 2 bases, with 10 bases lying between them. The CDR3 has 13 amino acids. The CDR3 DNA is TGTGCCAGCAGCCAGGACTTACAAGAGACCCAGTACTTC. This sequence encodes CASSQDLQETQYF.

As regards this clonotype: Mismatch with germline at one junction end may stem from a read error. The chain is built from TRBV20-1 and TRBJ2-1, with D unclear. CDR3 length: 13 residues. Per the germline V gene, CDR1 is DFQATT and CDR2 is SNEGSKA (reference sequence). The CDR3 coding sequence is TGCAGTGCAATTGCTAGGACCTACTATGAGCAGTTCTTC. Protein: CSAIARTYYEQFF.

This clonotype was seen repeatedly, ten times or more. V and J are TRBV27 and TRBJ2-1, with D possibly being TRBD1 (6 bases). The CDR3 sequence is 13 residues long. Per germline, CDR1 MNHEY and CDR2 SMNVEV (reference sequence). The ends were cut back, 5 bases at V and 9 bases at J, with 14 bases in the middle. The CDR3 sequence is CASSVQGRSEQFF. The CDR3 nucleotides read TGTGCCAGCAGTGTCCAGGGGCGAAGTGAGCAGTTCTTC.

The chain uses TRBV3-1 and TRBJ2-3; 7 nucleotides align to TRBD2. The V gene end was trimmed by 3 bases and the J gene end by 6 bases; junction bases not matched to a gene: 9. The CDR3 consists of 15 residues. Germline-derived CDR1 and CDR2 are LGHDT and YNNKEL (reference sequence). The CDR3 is CASSQDYSGWDTQYF. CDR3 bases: TGTGCCAGCAGCCAGGACTATAGCGGGTGGGATACGCAGTATTTT.